Here is one TCR beta chain with its context. The data were taken from a study of CD8+CD57+ T cells in acquired aplastic anemia. Study information: Mean DNA quantity obtained from sorted CD4+ and CD8+ cells was about 3.2 ug.

The template for TCR beta VDJ and CDR3 sequence profiling was genomic DNA. TCRdb processed the reads anew with MiXCR; each CDR3 protein has one entry. The sample shows 150,000 to 200,000 distinct CDR3 sequences, 50% to 75% of them seen only once. The CDR3 runs to 14 residues. The trim removed 5 bases at V and 6 bases at J, leaving 6 bases unmatched. Germline V gene data show CDR1 as SNHLY and CDR2 as FYNNEI. Sequencing was done on a sample of sorted CD4+, CD8+, or CD8+CD57+ T cells (not recorded which) from PBMCs. The sequence was collected from a human donor with severe aplastic anemia or a healthy control (not recorded which). The rearrangement joins TRBV2 to TRBJ2-1; 8 positions match TRBD2. For the CDR3, the DNA is TGTGCCAGCAGTCAACTAGCGGTGAGCAATGAGCAGTTCTTC. It yields the protein CASSQLAVSNEQFF.